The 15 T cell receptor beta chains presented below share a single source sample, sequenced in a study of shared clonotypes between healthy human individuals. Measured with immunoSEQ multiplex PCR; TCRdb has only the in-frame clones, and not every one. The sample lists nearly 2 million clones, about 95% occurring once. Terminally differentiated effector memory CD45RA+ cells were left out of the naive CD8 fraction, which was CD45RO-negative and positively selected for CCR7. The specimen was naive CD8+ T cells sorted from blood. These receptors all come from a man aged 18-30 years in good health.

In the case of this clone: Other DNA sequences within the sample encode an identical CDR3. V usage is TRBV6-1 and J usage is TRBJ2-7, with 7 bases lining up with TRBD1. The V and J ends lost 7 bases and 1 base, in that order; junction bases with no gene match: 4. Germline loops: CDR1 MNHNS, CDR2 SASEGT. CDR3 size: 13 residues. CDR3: CASNNRGSYEQYF. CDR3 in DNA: TGTGCCAGCAACAACAGGGGTTCCTACGAGCAGTACTTC.

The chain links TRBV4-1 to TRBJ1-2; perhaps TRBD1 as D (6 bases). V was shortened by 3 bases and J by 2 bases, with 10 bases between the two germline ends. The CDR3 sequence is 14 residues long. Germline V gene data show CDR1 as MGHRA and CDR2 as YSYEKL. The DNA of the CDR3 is TGCGCCAGCAGCCACGGGGGCGCGAACTATGGCTACACCTTC. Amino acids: CASSHGGANYGYTF.

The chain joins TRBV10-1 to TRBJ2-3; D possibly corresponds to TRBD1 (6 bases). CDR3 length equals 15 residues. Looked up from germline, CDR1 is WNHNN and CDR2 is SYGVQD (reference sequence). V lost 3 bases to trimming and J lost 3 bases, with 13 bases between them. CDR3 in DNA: TGCGCCAGCAGTGACTGGACAGAGGGGACAGATACGCAGTATTTT. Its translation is CASSDWTEGTDTQYF.

CDR3 in amino acids: CASSSPGPRTQYF. In DNA form, the CDR3 reads TGTGCCAGCAGCTCGCCGGGCCCCCGGACCCAGTACTTC. The rearrangement links TRBV7-8 to TRBJ2-5; D is uncertain. CDR3 size: 13 residues. V lost 4 bases and J 7 bases, leaving 13 bases between the germline ends. The germline CDR1 and CDR2 sequences are SGHVS and FQNEAQ.

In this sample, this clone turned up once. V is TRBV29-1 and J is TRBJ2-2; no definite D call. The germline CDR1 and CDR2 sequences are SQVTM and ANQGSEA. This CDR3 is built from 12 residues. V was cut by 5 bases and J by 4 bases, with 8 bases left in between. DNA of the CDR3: TGCAGCGTTATGATAGGCACCGGGGAGCTGTTTTTT. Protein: CSVMIGTGELFF.

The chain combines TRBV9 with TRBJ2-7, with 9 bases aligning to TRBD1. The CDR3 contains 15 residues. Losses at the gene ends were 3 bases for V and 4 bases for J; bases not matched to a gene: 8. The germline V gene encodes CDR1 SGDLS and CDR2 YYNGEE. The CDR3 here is CASSASGTGLYEQYF. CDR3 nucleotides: TGTGCCAGCAGCGCCTCCGGGACAGGGCTTTACGAGCAGTACTTC.

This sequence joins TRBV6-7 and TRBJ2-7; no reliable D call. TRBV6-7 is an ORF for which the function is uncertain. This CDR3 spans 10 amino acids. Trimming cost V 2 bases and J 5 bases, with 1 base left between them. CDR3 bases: TGTGCCAGCAGTTACCACGAGCAGTACTTC. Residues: CASSYHEQYF.

The CDR3 nucleotides read TGTGCCAGCAGTTCTACTAGCGGGAACACAGATACGCAGTATTTT. Its protein product is CASSSTSGNTDTQYF. This chain uses TRBV2 with TRBJ2-3; TRBD2 aligns across 10 bases. The CDR3 has 15 residues. Germline CDR1 is SNHLY and CDR2 is FYNNEI. The V segment lost 5 bases and the J segment 2 bases; nucleotides outside the gene matches: 4.

In DNA form, the CDR3 reads TGCGCCAGCAGTGAGACTCAAGAGCAGTTCTTC. Its translation: CASSETQEQFF. The V call is TRBV10-2, the J call TRBJ2-1; no definite D call. The CDR3 runs to 11 residues. The germline V gene has CDR1 WSHSY and CDR2 SAAADI. The germline V and J ends were trimmed by 2 bases and 10 bases, with 6 bases remaining between them.

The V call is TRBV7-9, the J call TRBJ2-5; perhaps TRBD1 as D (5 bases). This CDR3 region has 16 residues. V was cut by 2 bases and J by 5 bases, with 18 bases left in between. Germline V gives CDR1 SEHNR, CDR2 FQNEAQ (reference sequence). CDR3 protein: CASSLTLQQSGETQYF. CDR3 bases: TGTGCCAGCAGCTTAACCTTACAACAGTCAGGGGAGACCCAGTACTTC.

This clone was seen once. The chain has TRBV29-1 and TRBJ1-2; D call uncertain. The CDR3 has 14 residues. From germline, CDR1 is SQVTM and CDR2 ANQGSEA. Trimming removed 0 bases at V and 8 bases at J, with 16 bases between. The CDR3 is CSVEDRGQRGGYTF. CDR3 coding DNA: TGCAGCGTTGAAGATCGAGGGCAGAGAGGGGGCTACACCTTC.

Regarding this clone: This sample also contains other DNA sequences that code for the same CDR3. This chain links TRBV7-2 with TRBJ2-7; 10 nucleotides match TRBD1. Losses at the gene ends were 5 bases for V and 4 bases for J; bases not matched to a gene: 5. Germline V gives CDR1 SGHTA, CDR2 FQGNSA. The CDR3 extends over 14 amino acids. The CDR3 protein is CASSLGQGGYEQYF. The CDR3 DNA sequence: TGTGCCAGCAGCCTCGGACAGGGGGGATACGAGCAGTACTTC.

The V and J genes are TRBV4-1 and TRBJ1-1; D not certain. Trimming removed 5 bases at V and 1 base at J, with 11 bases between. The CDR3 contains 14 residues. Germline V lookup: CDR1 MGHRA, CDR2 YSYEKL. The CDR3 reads CASSELHKNTEAFF. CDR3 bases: TGCGCCAGCAGCGAACTTCACAAGAACACTGAAGCTTTCTTT.

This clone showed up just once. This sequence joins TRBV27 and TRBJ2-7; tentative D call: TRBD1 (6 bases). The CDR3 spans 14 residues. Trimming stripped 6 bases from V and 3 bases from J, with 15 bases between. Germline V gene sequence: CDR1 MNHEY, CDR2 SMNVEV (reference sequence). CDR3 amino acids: CASSHNSGDYEQYF. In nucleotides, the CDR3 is TGTGCCAGCAGCCATAACTCAGGGGACTACGAGCAGTACTTC.

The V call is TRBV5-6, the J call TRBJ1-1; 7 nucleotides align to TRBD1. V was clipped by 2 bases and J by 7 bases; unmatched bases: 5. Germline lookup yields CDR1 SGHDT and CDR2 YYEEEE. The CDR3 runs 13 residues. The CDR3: CASSFRTGVEAFF. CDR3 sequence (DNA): TGTGCCAGCAGCTTCAGGACAGGAGTTGAAGCTTTCTTT.